This T cell receptor beta chain was found in a study of T cell repertoires in cytomegalovirus infection. Study information: Selected CMV epitopes included recently identified HLA-C-restricted ones as well as well-studied HLA-B-restricted ones. Public TCR beta signatures marked donors with CMV infection and the matching HLA.

TCRdb re-called the reads through MiXCR, storing one row per CDR3 protein. The data show about 110,000 distinct CDR3 sequences, roughly 30% seen once. To note about this clonotype: Its antigen is as yet unknown.

Study conclusions and caveats: There were HLA-C-restricted CMV-specific TCR beta clonotypes dominating the ex vivo response.

CDR1 SGHRS and CDR2 YFSETQ come from the germline V gene. CDR3 size: 14 residues. V lost 4 bases, J lost 4 bases, and 14 bases lay in between. The sequencing here drew on CD8+ T cells from cultured PBMCs, taken from culture after CMV antigen stimulation. The sequence was obtained from a human donor in good health (CMV status not recorded). Some clones in this sample may be carry-over from other donors' samples. The chain carries TRBV5-1 and TRBJ1-2; D gene ambiguous. The CDR3 protein is CASSKTDGPYGYTF. As DNA, the CDR3 is TGCGCCAGCAGCAAAACTGACGGTCCCTATGGCTACACCTTC.